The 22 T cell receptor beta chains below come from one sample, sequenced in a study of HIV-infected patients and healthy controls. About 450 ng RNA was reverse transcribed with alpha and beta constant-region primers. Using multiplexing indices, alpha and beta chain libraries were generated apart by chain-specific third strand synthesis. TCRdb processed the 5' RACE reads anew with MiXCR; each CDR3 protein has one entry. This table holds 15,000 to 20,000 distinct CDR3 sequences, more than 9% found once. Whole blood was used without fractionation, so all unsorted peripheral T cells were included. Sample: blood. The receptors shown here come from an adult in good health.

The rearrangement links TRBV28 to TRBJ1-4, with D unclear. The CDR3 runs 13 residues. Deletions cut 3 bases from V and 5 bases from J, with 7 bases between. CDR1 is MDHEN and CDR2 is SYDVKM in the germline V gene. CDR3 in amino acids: CASSLGPNEKLFF. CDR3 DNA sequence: TGTGCCAGCAGTTTGGGTCCAAATGAAAAACTGTTTTTT.

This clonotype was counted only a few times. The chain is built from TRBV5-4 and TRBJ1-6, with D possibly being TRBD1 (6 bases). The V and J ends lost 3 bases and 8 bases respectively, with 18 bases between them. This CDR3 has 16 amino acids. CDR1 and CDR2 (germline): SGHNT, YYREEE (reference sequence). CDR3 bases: TGTGCCAGCAGCTCGAGGGGGAGAGGGAAAGATTCACCCCTCCACTTT. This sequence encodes CASSSRGRGKDSPLHF.

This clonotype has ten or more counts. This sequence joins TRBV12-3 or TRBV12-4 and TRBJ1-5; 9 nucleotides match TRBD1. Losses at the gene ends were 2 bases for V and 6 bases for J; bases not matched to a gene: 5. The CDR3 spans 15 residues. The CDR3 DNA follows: TGTGCCAGCAGTTTAACAGGGGGCTATAGTCAGCCCCAGCATTTT. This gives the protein CASSLTGGYSQPQHF.

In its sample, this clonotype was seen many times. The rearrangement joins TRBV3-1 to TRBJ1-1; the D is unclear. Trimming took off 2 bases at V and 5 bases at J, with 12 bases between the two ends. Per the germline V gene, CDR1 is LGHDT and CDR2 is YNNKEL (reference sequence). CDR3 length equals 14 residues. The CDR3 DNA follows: TGTGCCAGCAGCCAACGCCACGAAGAGACTGAAGCTTTCTTT. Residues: CASSQRHEETEAFF.

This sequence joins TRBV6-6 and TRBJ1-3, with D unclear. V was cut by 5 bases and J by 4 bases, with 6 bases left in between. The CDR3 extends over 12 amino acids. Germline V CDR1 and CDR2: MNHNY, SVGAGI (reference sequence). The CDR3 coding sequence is TGTGCCAGCAGTCCGGGCGGAAACACCATATATTTT. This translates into CASSPGGNTIYF.

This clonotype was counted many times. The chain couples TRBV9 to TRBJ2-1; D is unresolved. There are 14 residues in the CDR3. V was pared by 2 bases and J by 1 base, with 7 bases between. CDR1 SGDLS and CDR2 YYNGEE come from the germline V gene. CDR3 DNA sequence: TGTGCCAGCAGCGTCGACCTTTCCTACAATGAGCAGTTCTTC. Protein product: CASSVDLSYNEQFF.

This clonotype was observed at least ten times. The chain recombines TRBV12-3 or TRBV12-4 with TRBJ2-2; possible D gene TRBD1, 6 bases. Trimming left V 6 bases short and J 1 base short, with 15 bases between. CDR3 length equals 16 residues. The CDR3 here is CASSLYRVQNTGELFF. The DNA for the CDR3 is TGTGCCAGCAGCCTATACAGGGTTCAGAACACCGGGGAGCTGTTTTTT.

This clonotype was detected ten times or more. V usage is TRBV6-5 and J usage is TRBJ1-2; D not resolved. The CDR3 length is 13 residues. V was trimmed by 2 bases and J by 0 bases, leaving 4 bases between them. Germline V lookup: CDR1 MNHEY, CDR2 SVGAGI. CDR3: CASSYVANYGYTF. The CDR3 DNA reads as TGTGCCAGCAGTTACGTTGCTAACTATGGCTACACCTTC.

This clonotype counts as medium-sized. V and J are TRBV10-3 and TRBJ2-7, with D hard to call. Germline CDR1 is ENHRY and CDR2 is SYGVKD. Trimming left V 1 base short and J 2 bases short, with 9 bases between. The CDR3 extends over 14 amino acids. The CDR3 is CAISEYGGAYEQYF. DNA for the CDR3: TGTGCCATCAGTGAGTACGGCGGTGCCTACGAGCAGTACTTC.

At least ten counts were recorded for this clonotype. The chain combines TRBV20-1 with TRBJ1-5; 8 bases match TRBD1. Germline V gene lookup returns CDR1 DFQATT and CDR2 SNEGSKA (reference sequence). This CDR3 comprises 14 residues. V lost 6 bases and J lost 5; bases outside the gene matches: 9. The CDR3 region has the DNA TGCAGTGCCGTCCGGGACAGGCCGGATCAGCCCCAGCATTTT. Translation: CSAVRDRPDQPQHF.

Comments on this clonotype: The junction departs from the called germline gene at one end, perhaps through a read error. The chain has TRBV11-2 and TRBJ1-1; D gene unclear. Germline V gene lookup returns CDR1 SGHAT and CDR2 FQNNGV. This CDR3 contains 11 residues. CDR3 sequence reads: CASSLGAEAFF. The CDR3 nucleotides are TGTGCAAGCAGCTTGGGCGCTGAAGCTTTCTTT.

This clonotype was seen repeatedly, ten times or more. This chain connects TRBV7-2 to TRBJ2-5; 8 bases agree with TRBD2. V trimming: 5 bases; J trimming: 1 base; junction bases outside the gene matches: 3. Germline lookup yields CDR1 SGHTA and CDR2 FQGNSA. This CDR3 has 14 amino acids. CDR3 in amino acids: CASSLSGAQETQYF. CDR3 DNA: TGTGCCAGCAGCCTTAGCGGGGCCCAAGAGACCCAGTACTTC.

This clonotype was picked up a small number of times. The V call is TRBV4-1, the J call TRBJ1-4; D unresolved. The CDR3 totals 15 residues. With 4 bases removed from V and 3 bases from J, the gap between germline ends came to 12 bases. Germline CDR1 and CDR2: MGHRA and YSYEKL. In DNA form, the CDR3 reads TGCGCCAGCAGCCTCTACTTTGGAGCTAATGAAAAACTGTTTTTT. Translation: CASSLYFGANEKLFF.

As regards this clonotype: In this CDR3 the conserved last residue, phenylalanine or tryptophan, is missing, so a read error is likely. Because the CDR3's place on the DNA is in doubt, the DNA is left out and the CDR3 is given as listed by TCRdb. The CDR3: CASSLPGSDTQEG. The chain recombines TRBV13 with TRBJ2-3; the listed D gene, TRBD1, was not tested against the DNA. Counting both end residues, the CDR3 totals 13 amino acids. Germline loops: CDR1 PRHDT, CDR2 FYEKMQ (reference sequence).

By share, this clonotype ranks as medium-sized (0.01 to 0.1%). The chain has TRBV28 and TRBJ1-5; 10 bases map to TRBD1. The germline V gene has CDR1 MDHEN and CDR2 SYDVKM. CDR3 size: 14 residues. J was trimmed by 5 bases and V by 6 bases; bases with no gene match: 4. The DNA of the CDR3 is TGTGCCAGCAGGGGCGGGACAGGGGATCAGCCCCAGCATTTT. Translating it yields CASRGGTGDQPQHF.

The CDR3 sequence: CASSGTGSLAYNEQFF. The CDR3 DNA follows: TGTGCCAGCAGCGGGACAGGGTCCCTGGCCTACAATGAGCAGTTCTTC. The rearrangement joins TRBV5-6 to TRBJ2-1; 9 nucleotides line up with TRBD1. The CDR3 totals 16 residues. With 4 bases clipped from V and 2 bases from J, the junction kept 7 bases outside the gene matches. Looked up from germline, CDR1 is SGHDT and CDR2 is YYEEEE.

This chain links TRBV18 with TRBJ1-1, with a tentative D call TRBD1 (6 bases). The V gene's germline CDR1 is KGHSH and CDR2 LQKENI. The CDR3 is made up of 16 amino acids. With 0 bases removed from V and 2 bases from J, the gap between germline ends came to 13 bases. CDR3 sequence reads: CASSPPRGGLNTEAFF. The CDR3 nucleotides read TGTGCCAGCTCACCACCCCGAGGGGGGCTAAACACTGAAGCTTTCTTT.

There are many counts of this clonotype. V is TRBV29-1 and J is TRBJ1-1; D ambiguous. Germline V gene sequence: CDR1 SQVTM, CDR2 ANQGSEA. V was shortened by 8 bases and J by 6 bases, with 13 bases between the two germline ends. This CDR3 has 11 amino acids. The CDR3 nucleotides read TGCAGCTCATCAATTGGCCCTGAAGCTTTCTTT. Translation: CSSSIGPEAFF.

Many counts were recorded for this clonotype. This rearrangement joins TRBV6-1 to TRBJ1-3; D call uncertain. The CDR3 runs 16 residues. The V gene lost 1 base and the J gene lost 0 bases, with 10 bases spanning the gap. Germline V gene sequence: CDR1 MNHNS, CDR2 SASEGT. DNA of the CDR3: TGTGCCAGCAGTGAAGTTAGGGCAGACTCTGGAAACACCATATATTTT. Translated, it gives CASSEVRADSGNTIYF.

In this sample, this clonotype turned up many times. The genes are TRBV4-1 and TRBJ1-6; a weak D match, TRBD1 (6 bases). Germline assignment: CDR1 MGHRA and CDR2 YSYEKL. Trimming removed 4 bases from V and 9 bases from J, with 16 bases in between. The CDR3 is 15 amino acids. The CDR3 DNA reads TGCGCCAGCAGCCTTTTAGGAGGGGGATTTTCACCCCTCCACTTT. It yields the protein CASSLLGGGFSPLHF.

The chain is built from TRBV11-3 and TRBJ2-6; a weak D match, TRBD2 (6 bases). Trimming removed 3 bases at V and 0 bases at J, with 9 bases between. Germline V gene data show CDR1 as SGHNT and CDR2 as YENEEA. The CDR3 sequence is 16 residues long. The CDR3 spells CASSFGGYSGANVLTF. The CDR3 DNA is TGTGCCAGCAGCTTTGGGGGGTACTCTGGGGCCAACGTCCTGACTTTC.

The CDR3 is CASSYSGQFNTGELFF. The CDR3 coding sequence is TGTGCCAGCAGTTACTCGGGACAGTTTAACACCGGGGAGCTGTTTTTT. The genes are TRBV28 and TRBJ2-2; 7 nucleotides line up with TRBD1. The germline CDR1 and CDR2 sequences are MDHEN and SYDVKM. This CDR3 contains 16 residues. The V segment lost 4 bases and the J segment 2 bases; nucleotides outside the gene matches: 7.